A few counts support the clone carrying this T cell receptor beta chain. The antigen is unknown. These data are taken from a study of blood T cells in healthy people across ages. Study-wide results and limits: Diversity was estimated from one million T cells, and these estimates were considered underestimates. PBMCs left unsorted prevented a conclusive naive versus antigen-experienced comparison.

CDR3 length: 13 residues. CDR1 is DFQATT and CDR2 is SNEGSKA in the germline V gene (reference sequence). J was trimmed by 4 bases and V by 3 bases; bases with no gene match: 5. Primed by a sample-barcoded 5' primer and a J-beta primer mix, a second PCR proceeded for 7 to 11 cycles. A template-switch adaptor with 12 random nucleotides tagged each cDNA molecule. TCRdb processed the 5' RACE reads anew with MiXCR; each CDR3 protein has one entry. This table holds about 1,000,000 distinct CDR3 sequences, 35% to 55% found once. This rearrangement joins TRBV20-1 to TRBJ1-2, with TRBD1 matching over 7 bases. The source is a woman aged 55 to 70 in good health. Sequencing input: blood. The CDR3 sequence: CSARQGVLYGYTF. The CDR3 DNA is TGCAGTGCTAGGCAGGGGGTGCTCTATGGCTACACCTTC.